Listed below are T cell receptor beta chains from one sample, sequenced in a study of blood T cell repertoires in COVID-19. Produced via immunoSEQ multiplex PCR; TCRdb's table is partial and in-frame only. The sample has more than 200,000 clones, 75% to 90% seen once. Sequencing input: peripheral blood. Receptors were obtained from a man aged 25 to 45 with active or convalescent COVID-19. CDR3s include the opening cysteine and the closing phenylalanine or tryptophan. A D gene is named only where the DNA matches it firmly. Only some rows state a clone size, as once, few, many or a class for expanded clones.

CASSLAGGSDTQYF	TGTGCCAGCAGCTTAGCGGGGGGATCCGATACGCAGTATTTT	-	TRBJ2-3	TRBV7-2	-
CASSLAGWPNTEAFF	TGTGCCAGCAGCTTGGCAGGATGGCCGAACACTGAAGCTTTCTTT	-	TRBJ1-1	TRBV5-6	-
CASSVVRETGELFF	TGTGCCAGCAGCGTAGTTAGGGAGACCGGGGAGCTGTTTTTT	-	TRBJ2-2	TRBV9	-
CASSSGLAGGNEQYF	TGTGCCAGCAGCTCGGGACTAGCGGGGGGGAACGAGCAGTACTTC	TRBD2	TRBJ2-7	TRBV7-2	once
CASKRGQGGYSPLHF	TGTGCCAGCAAAAGAGGACAGGGAGGTTATTCACCCCTCCACTTT	TRBD1	TRBJ1-6	TRBV19	once
CASSEEGHTAFEQYF	TGTGCCAGCAGTGAAGAGGGACATACCGCCTTCGAGCAGTACTTC	-	TRBJ2-7	TRBV6-1	-
CASSFIMGQGSADTQYF	TGCGCCAGCAGCTTCATAATGGGACAGGGTAGTGCAGATACGCAGTATTTT	TRBD1	TRBJ2-3	TRBV5-1	once
CASSPRGSGNTIYF	TGTGCCAGCAGCCCTCGGGGATCTGGAAACACCATATATTTT	-	TRBJ1-3	TRBV3-1/TRBV3-2	-
CASCPGTSQETQYF	TGCGCCAGCTGCCCCGGGACTAGCCAAGAGACCCAGTACTTC	TRBD2	TRBJ2-5	TRBV5-1	-
CASSGSWTGSAQETQYF	TGTGCCAGCAGCGGAAGCTGGACAGGGAGCGCCCAAGAGACCCAGTACTTC	TRBD1	TRBJ2-5	TRBV11-2	-
CASSESFRGIEKLFF	TGCGCCAGCAGTGAGTCCTTCAGGGGGATAGAAAAACTGTTTTTT	TRBD1	TRBJ1-4	TRBV10-2	-
CASSLGQGLASPLHF	TGTGCCAGCAGCTTAGGACAGGGGTTAGCTTCACCCCTCCACTTT	TRBD1	TRBJ1-6	TRBV5-4	once
CASSSSGGLLEAFF	TGTGCCAGCAGCTCCTCGGGGGGGTTACTTGAAGCTTTCTTT	-	TRBJ1-1	TRBV7-3	-
CASSYASLGGYTF	TGTGCCAGCAGTTACGCTAGTTTAGGCGGCTACACCTTC	-	TRBJ1-2	TRBV6-5	-
CASSPEDRKFSNQPQHF	TGTGCCAGCAGCCCGGAAGACAGGAAATTTAGCAATCAGCCCCAGCATTTT	-	TRBJ1-5	TRBV4-2	-
CAWGQGRGDSNQPQHF	TGTGCCTGGGGACAGGGCCGGGGGGATAGCAATCAGCCCCAGCATTTT	TRBD1	TRBJ1-5	TRBV30	-
CASGLGGREKLFF	TGTGCTAGTGGTTTGGGAGGCCGGGAAAAACTGTTTTTT	-	TRBJ1-4	TRBV12-5	-
CASCCDSEAGEQFF	TGTGCCAGCTGTTGTGACTCCGAGGCTGGTGAGCAGTTCTTC	-	TRBJ2-1	TRBV27	-
CAWTGDLYEQFF	TGTGCCTGGACAGGGGATCTGTATGAGCAGTTCTTC	-	TRBJ2-1	TRBV30	-
CASSTSPGQSTDTQYF	TGTGCCAGCAGCACATCTCCGGGACAGAGCACAGATACGCAGTATTTT	TRBD1	TRBJ2-3	TRBV9	-
CASSLPGPVNAFF	TGTGCCAGCAGCCTCCCTGGGCCGGTCAATGCTTTCTTT	-	TRBJ1-1	TRBV7-2	-
CASSRTGRGNEQFF	TGTGCCAGCAGCCGGACAGGGCGAGGCAATGAGCAGTTCTTC	TRBD1	TRBJ2-1	TRBV6-5	-
CASSHDSRSTDTQYF	TGTGCCAGCAGCCACGACTCGCGGAGCACAGATACGCAGTATTTT	-	TRBJ2-3	TRBV9	-
CASRPAWADNQPQHF	TGTGCCAGCAGACCCGCCTGGGCCGATAATCAGCCCCAGCATTTT	-	TRBJ1-5	TRBV6-5	-
CASSIGGDGNTGELFF	TGTGCCAGTAGTATCGGAGGTGACGGAAACACCGGGGAGCTGTTTTTT	-	TRBJ2-2	TRBV19	few
CASSLSVRGGDGYTF	TGTGCCAGCAGTTTATCAGTTCGGGGGGGTGATGGCTACACCTTC	-	TRBJ1-2	TRBV28	-
CASSQVSGGRTGELFF	TGTGCCAGCAGCCAAGTCAGCGGGGGGCGCACCGGGGAGCTGTTTTTT	TRBD2	TRBJ2-2	TRBV14	-
CASSGATGGFDEKLFF	TGCGCCAGCAGCGGAGCGACAGGGGGCTTTGATGAAAAACTGTTTTTT	TRBD1	TRBJ1-4	TRBV5-1	-
CASTPSGFREQYF	TGTGCCAGCACCCCCTCGGGGTTTAGGGAGCAGTACTTC	-	TRBJ2-7	TRBV28	-
CASSFPGGGGETQYF	TGTGCCAGTTCCTTTCCGGGGGGAGGGGGAGAGACCCAGTACTTC	-	TRBJ2-5	TRBV19	-
CASSLDPSGVGYTF	TGCGCCAGCAGCTTGGACCCCTCAGGGGTTGGCTACACCTTC	-	TRBJ1-2	TRBV5-1	few
CASSSLAGGLDEQFF	TGTGCCAGCAGCTCTTTAGCGGGGGGGCTTGATGAGCAGTTCTTC	TRBD2	TRBJ2-1	TRBV7-8	-
CASSLAGTQYF	TGTGCCAGCAGCTTAGCCGGTACGCAGTATTTT	-	TRBJ2-3	TRBV13	-
CASSKSRGRAGELFF	TGTGCCAGCAGCAAATCCAGGGGCCGGGCCGGGGAGCTGTTTTTT	-	TRBJ2-2	TRBV21-1	-
CASRRAGYGYTF	TGTGCCAGCAGGAGGGCGGGCTATGGCTACACCTTC	-	TRBJ1-2	TRBV2	-
CASSPRGDGPGELFF	TGTGCCAGCTCACCACGCGGGGACGGGCCCGGGGAGCTGTTTTTT	-	TRBJ2-2	TRBV18	-
CASSLGQGANTQETQYF	TGCGCCAGCAGCTTGGGACAGGGGGCTAACACCCAAGAGACCCAGTACTTC	TRBD1	TRBJ2-5	TRBV5-1	-
CASSLAERTELHF	TGTGCCAGCAGCTTAGCGGAGAGGACAGAGCTCCACTTT	-	TRBJ1-6	TRBV7-2	few